The subject of this entry is one T cell receptor (beta chain). The data are from a study of shared clonotypes between healthy human individuals. Clones were sequenced by immunoSEQ multiplex PCR, and TCRdb holds only the in-frame ones, with some missing. The table records nearly 1,000,000 clones, more than 75% of them present only once. CDR3 length equals 16 residues. Trimming left V 0 bases short and J 6 bases short, with 17 bases between. Per the germline V gene, CDR1 is MNHEY and CDR2 is SVGAGI. The material sequenced was memory CD4+ T cells sorted from blood. The subset is: CD45RA-negative fraction. This clonotype originated in a man between 18 and 35 years old in good health. The rearrangement links TRBV6-5 to TRBJ1-1, with TRBD1 as a possible D gene (6 bases). Here the CDR3 reads CASSYSTTTGHAEAFF. Written as DNA, the CDR3 is TGTGCCAGCAGTTACTCCACCACAACAGGGCATGCTGAAGCTTTCTTT.